This TCR beta chain was found in a study of shared clonotypes between healthy human individuals. This clone showed up just a few times. CDR3 length: 15 amino acids. Between the trimmed V and J ends, which lost 1 base and 1 base, there was a span of 7 bases. The germline V gene has CDR1 SGHDN and CDR2 FVKESK. Data came from immunoSEQ multiplex PCR; TCRdb stores just in-frame clones and leaves some out. The sample includes more than 900,000 clones, roughly 74% of them seen just once. Adults of Caucasian background living in Nashville, Tennessee made up all donors. Input material: memory CD4+ T cells from PBMCs. Described subset: CD45RA-negative fraction. This TCR was sampled from a man between 18 and 35 years old in good health. Some clones in this sample may be carry-over from other donors' samples. The V gene is TRBV14, the J gene TRBJ2-2, with D possibly matching TRBD2 (5 bases). CDR3 loop: CASSQALGNTGELFF. In nucleotides, the CDR3 is TGTGCCAGCAGCCAAGCACTAGGGAACACCGGGGAGCTGTTTTTT.